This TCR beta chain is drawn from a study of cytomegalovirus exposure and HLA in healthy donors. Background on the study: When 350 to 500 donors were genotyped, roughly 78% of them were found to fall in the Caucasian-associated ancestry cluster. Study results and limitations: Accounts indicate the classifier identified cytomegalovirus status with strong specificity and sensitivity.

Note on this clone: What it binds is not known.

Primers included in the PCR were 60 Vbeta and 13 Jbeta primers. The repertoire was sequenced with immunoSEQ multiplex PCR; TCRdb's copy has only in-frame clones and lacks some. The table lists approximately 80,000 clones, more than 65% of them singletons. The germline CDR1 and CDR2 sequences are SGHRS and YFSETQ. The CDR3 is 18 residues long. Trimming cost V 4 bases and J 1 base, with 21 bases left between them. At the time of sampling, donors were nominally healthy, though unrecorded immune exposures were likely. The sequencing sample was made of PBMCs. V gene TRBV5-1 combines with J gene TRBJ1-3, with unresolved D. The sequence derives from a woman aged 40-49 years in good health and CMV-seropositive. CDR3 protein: CASSPTYQTQPSGNTIYF. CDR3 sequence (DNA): TGCGCCAGCAGCCCCACCTATCAGACACAACCTTCTGGAAACACCATATATTTT.